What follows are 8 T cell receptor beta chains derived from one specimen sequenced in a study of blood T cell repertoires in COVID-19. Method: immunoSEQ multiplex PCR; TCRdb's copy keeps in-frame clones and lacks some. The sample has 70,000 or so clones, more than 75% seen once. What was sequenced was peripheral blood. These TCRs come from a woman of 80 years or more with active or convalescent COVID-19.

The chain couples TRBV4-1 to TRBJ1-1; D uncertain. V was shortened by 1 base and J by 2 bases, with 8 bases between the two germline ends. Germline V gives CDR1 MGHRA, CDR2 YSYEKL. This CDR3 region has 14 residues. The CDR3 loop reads CASSQVRANTEAFF. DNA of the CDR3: TGCGCCAGCAGCCAAGTTAGAGCAAACACTGAAGCTTTCTTT.

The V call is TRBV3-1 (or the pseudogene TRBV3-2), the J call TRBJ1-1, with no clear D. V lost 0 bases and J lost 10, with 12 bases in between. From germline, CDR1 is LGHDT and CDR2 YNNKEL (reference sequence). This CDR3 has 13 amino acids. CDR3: CASSQEYVGIAFF. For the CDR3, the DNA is TGTGCCAGCAGCCAAGAATACGTCGGGATAGCTTTCTTT.

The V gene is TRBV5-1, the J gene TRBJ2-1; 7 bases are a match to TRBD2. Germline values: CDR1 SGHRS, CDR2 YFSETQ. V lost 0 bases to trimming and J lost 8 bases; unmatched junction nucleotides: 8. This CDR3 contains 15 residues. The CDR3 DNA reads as TGCGCCAGCAGCTTGGAAGGGCAGGGAGGGGATGAGCAGTTCTTC. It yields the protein CASSLEGQGGDEQFF.

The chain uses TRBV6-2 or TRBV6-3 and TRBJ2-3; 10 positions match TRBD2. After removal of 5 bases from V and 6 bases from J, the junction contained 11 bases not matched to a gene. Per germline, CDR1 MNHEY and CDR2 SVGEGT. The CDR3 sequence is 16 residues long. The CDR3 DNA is TGTGCCAGCAGTCTGGCCCAGCGGGGGGGCCCGGATACGCAGTATTTT. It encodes CASSLAQRGGPDTQYF.

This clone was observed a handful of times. The CDR3 DNA sequence: TGCGCCAGCAGGGTGAGCGGGGGAAACCAAGAGACCCAGTACTTC. This codes for CASRVSGGNQETQYF. V gene TRBV10-2 combines with J gene TRBJ2-5; 8 nucleotides line up with TRBD2. The V and J ends lost 6 bases and 0 bases, in that order; junction bases with no gene match: 6. The germline V gene encodes CDR1 WSHSY and CDR2 SAAADI. The CDR3 spans 15 residues.

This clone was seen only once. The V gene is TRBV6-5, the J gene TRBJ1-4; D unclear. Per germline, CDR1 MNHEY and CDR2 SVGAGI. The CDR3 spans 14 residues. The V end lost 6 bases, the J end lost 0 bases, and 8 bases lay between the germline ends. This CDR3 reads CASSPTTTNEKLFF. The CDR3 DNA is TGTGCCAGCAGCCCCACAACAACTAATGAAAAACTGTTTTTT.

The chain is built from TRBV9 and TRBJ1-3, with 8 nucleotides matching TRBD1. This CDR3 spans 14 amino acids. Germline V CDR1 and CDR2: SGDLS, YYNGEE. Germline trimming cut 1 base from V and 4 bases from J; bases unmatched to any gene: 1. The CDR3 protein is CASSVWDRGNTIYF. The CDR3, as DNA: TGTGCCAGCAGCGTATGGGACAGGGGAAACACCATATATTTT.

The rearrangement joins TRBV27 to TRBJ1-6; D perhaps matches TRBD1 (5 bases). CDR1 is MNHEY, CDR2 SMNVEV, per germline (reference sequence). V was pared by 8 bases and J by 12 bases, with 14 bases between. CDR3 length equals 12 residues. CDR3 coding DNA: TGTGCCAGCGGATTCCGGGGACTACCCCTCCACTTT. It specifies CASGFRGLPLHF.